The entry below gives a single TCR beta chain sequence along with its context. This clonotype came up a few times. Its antigen is still unknown. One base away there is no much larger clone; base qualities are not given. The data belong to a study of T cell repertoires in cytomegalovirus infection (dated by TCRdb to 2018 to 2020). As for the study more broadly: Donor HLA type was relevant to the analysis, as public TCR beta signatures indicated carriage of CMV infection together with the matching HLA type. Overall study outcomes, separate from this receptor: In the ex vivo response, HLA-C-restricted CMV-specific TCR beta clonotypes were dominant, and in two of eight donors the single most frequent clonotype came from this HLA-C-restricted group. In both this cohort and an independent roughly 350-donor cohort, the cumulative frequency of public TCR beta family members distinguished carriers of CMV infection plus the relevant HLA type.

The data were produced on an Illumina HiSeq 1500. TCRdb itself trimmed the public reads at Q25 with fastp, ran MiXCR and retained productive beta chains. Rows matching on CDR3 protein sequence are summarized as one entry with the most common DNA and genes. The sample table shows approximately 97,000 distinct CDR3 sequences, and 15% to 20% are seen once. About 7.3% of the sample goes to the ten largest clones. The CDR3 covers 14 residues, taking in both the cysteine and the phenylalanine. Left in the record is the CDR3 DNA by itself, 42 bases read in frame from the first base. CDR1 is given as SGHNT and CDR2 as YYREEE, both from the germline V gene (reference sequence). V and J lose 1 base and 3 bases, and a span of 10 bases separates them.

The chain is encoded by TRBV5-4 joined to TRBJ2-5; matching of 5 bases hints at TRBD1 as the D gene. The sequencing sample was made of PBMCs. This sequence originates from a human donor in good health (CMV status not recorded). Some clones in this sample may be carry-over from other donors' samples. The DNA sequence is given as TGTGCCAGCAGCTTGTGGCCCAGGGAAGAGACCCAGTACTTC. It translates as CASSLWPREETQYF.